This T cell receptor beta chain stems from a study of regulatory T cells in long-lasting Graves disease (dated by TCRdb to about 2021). Concerning the study at large: Antithyroid drugs had been taken for less than 3 months by newly diagnosed Graves' disease patients. Persistent Graves' disease patients were compared with newly diagnosed Graves' disease patients by peripheral blood TCR sequencing and RNA sequencing. The study was conducted in China and was registered as a clinical trial. TCR sequencing covered some 13 persistent and approximately 20 newly diagnosed Graves' disease patients, 33 samples in total. Findings and caveats that apply to the study as a whole: Peripheral blood alone was examined, since thyroid tissue, which constituted the primary lesion, could not be accessed. Lower TCR Shannon entropy and fewer highly expanded clones were observed in persistent Graves' disease patients than in newly diagnosed patients, which suggested clonal expansion. The authors acknowledged the small sample size as a limitation that may reduce accuracy. Patients with persistent disease shared more public clonotypes (fewer than 3,000) than newly diagnosed patients did (about 1,000). Sequencing and analysis were restricted to the TCR beta chain.

This clonotype was recorded many times. What this receptor recognizes is not known. No qualities accompany the bases; no much larger clone lies one base away. The protocol used for the library was multiplex PCR. TCRdb lists the instrument as Illumina HiSeq 4000. To build TCR beta libraries, CDR3 regions were amplified by Arm-PCR using iRepertoire HTBI primers. Before sequencing, the PCR products went through gel purification. The source study handled its data this way. Gene usage analysis of CDR3 amino acid clonotypes used the 60 to 80 TRBV and more than 13 TRBJ segments found across samples. Filtered high-quality paired reads were merged into contigs using COPE and FqMerger. BLAST was used to align contigs to IMGT TRBV, TRBD and TRBJ reference genes, with CDR3 defined following IMGT. Any clonotype with a frequency above 0.1% was counted as a highly expanded clone. Repertoire diversity was measured by Shannon entropy, and V-J evenness by the Gini coefficient. Public clonotypes were defined as clonotypes shared by more than one individual. The raw public data were reprocessed by TCRdb itself: fastp quality trimming at Q25, MiXCR clonotype calling, in-frame beta chains only. Here each entry gathers all rows of one CDR3 protein and keeps the most common genes and DNA. These V and J calls derive from TCRdb rather than the authors' analysis. Within this sample are 620,000 or so distinct CDR3 sequences, with approximately 15% of them counted one time only. The top ten clones comprise approximately 18% of the sample.

Per the publication, the time point label means: newly diagnosed GD, antithyroid drugs for less than 3 months. For both TCR sequencing and RNA sequencing, RNA was extracted from PBMCs using TRIzol. The diagnosis of Graves' disease followed American Thyroid Association guidelines. Patients were recruited from an endocrinology department in Xi'an, China. Each patient gave 9 to 10 milliliters of peripheral blood, collected in an EDTA anticoagulant tube. PBMCs were isolated by Ficoll Paque Plus density gradient separation without further T cell sorting. An Agilent 2100 Bioanalyzer and agarose gel were used to assess RNA quality, and a NanoDrop 2000 was used to measure RNA concentration. These data were also filed under a second study, of T cells in Graves' hyperthyroidism and ophthalmopathy. As the second study states: Graves' hyperthyroidism was defined as stable when no progression to ophthalmopathy occurred over 18 months of follow-up. Hyperthyroidism patients were newly diagnosed, had a disease duration of under 2 months, and were aged 18 to 65 years. The study excluded patients with uncontrolled infections, other autoimmune diseases, pregnancy or lactation. Diagnoses relied on clinical symptoms, serum thyroxine and TRAb, thyroid ultrasound and orbital computed tomography. For the first round of RT-PCR on the TCR CDR3, the HTBI primer set was used together with the Qiagen OneStep RT-PCR kit. Most expanded thyroid clonotypes (frequency above 0.001) were also detected in blood, suggesting blood repertoires may reflect thyroid immune responses. Ophthalmopathy was separated from stable hyperthyroidism by a 13 V-J signature model, with around 88% sensitivity and about 81% specificity obtained in cross-validation and 80%/75% obtained in testing. In validation, progression to ophthalmopathy was predicted by the model with 70.59% sensitivity and under 85% specificity, a median of 6.5 months before onset. A discovery cohort of 95 to 100 patients, about 40 with Graves' ophthalmopathy and approximately 57 with stable Graves' hyperthyroidism, was used to find distinguishing TCR V-J signatures. Prospective prediction of ophthalmopathy was tested in an independent validation cohort of 18 to 20 hyperthyroidism patients and 17 patients who later progressed to ophthalmopathy. For training and testing, the 95 to 100 patients in the discovery cohort were randomly divided in a 7:3 ratio. In addition, the study compared T-cell repertoires in thyroid tissue and in blood from five to seven Graves' hyperthyroidism patients. After sampling, hyperthyroidism patients received methimazole starting at 30 mg daily, and ophthalmopathy patients received high-dose intravenous methylprednisolone. Libraries were constructed in a second round of multiplex PCR, after which size selection and purification were performed. Sequencing of the libraries was done on an Illumina HiSeq2000 using paired-end 100 bp reads. SOAPnuke was used to process the raw data, throwing out any read that contained adapters or uncalled bases, had a mean Phred below 15, or lacked an exact constant-primer or identifier match. COPE v1.2.5 was used to merge the high-quality paired reads, and each unique nucleotide sequence was defined as a clonotype. MiTCR v1.1 was used to align clonotypes to the IMGT TRBV, TRBD and TRBJ reference segments. Only V-J combinations with frequency above 0.0001, covering about 99% of repertoires, were analysed. The TCS score was defined as the ratio of F50 (clonal expansion) to E x V (chaos), calculated using BLOSUM62-based TCRdist between CDR3 peptides within each V-J. Welch's t-statistics and random forest reduced around 550 V-J features to roughly 13, which were used in a naive Bayes classifier (R e1071). Sample size was not statistically predetermined, and blinding of investigators to group allocation was not performed. According to the paper, TCR Vbeta CDR3 sequencing was carried out on 120 to 150 peripheral blood samples, which came from over 40 ophthalmopathy, 80 or so hyperthyroidism and about 17 progressor patients.

The source is a woman in her 30s with Graves disease. Donor details come from another sample of the same person, matched by shared clones. Material: peripheral blood mononuclear cells (PBMCs), obtained at new diagnosis, from a patient treated with antithyroid drugs.

CDR3 protein: CASSSAVVGPGNTIYF. The nucleotide sequence is TGTGCCAGCAGTTCCGCGGTAGTGGGGCCTGGAAACACCATATATTTT. The rearrangement joined TRBV12-3 or TRBV12-4 to TRBJ1-3; TRBD1 is possibly the D segment (5 matching bases). From the cysteine up to the phenylalanine, the CDR3 has a length of 16 residues. Only the CDR3 region is kept as DNA, spanning 48 bases read in frame from base 1. V and J lose 4 bases and 2 bases, and a span of 15 bases separates them.